This T cell receptor beta chain emerged from a study of beta chain features in type 1 diabetes. Points from the study as a whole: TCRB CDR3 length was moderately but significantly reduced in all four CD4+ subsets of Type 1 diabetes patients.

The CDR3 runs to 14 residues. Germline CDR1 SQVTM, CDR2 ANQGSEA. V shed 4 bases, J shed 5 bases, and the junction held 8 bases outside the gene matches. Since all of the isolated RNA was reverse transcribed, expressed TCRB transcripts were what got sequenced. Generated by immunoSEQ multiplex PCR, the TCRdb table keeps only in-frame clones and is missing some. The sample yields over 40,000 clones, 66% seen once. The table lists this clone with a few counts. Its antigen is not known. The source material was Tregs from blood. The V gene is TRBV29-1, the J gene TRBJ2-3; 8 bases match TRBD2. The receptor was derived from a woman in her late teens or twenties with type 1 diabetes. The CDR3 nucleotides read TGCAGCGTTGTACCTAGCGGGCACCAAGATACGCAGTATTTT. Amino acid sequence: CSVVPSGHQDTQYF.